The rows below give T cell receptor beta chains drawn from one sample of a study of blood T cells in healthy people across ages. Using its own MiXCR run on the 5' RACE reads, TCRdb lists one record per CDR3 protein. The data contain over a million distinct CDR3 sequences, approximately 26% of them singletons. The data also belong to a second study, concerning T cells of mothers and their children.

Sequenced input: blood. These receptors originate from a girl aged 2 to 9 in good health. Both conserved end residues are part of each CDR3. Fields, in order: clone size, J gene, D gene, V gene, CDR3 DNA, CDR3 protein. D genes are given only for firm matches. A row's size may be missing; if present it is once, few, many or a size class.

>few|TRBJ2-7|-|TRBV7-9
TGTGCCTGCAGCTTGACTGGGGGCACGAACGAGCAGTACTTC
CACSLTGGTNEQYF
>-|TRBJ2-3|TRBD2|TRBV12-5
TGTGCTAGTGGTTTCTGGGCTAGCGGGAGTGGAGATACGCAGTATTTT
CASGFWASGSGDTQYF
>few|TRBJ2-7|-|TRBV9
TGTGCCAGCAGCGTCGCCCGAGGGGGATACGAGCAGTACTTC
CASSVARGGYEQYF
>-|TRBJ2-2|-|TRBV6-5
-
CASSTSGLAGGTGELFF
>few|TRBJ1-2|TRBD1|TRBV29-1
TGCAGCGCCAGGAGATTCACAGGGGGCCACTATGGCTACACCTTC
CSARRFTGGHYGYTF
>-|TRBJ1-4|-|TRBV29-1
TGCAGCGCCAGGAACAGGCTTAATGAAAAACTGTTTTTT
CSARNRLNEKLFF
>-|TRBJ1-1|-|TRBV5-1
TGCGCCAGCAGCTTGAGTATGAACGCTGAAGCTTTCTTT
CASSLSMNAEAFF
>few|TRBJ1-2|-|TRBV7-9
TGTGCCAGCAGCTTTGGGTTATCAGGGGTCTATGGCTACACCTTC
CASSFGLSGVYGYTF
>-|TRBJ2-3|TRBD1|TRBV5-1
TGCGCCAGCGAAACCGGGACAGGGTACACAGATACGCAGTATTTT
CASETGTGYTDTQYF
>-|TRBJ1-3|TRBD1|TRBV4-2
TGTGCCAGCAGCCACGGAGTTGTGGGACAGGGGTCTGGAAACACCATATATTTT
CASSHGVVGQGSGNTIYF
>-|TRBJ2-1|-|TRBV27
TGTGCCAGCAGTTTACGAGGGTATGAGGCGGGTGGGCAGTTCTTC
CASSLRGYEAGGQFF
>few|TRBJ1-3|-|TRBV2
TGTGCCAGCAGTGTGACCGACACCATATATTTT
CASSVTDTIYF
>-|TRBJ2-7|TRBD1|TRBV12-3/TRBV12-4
TGTGCCAGCAGTTGGACAGGCCCTATCGACGAGCAGTACTTC
CASSWTGPIDEQYF
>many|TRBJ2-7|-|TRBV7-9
TGTGCCAGCATCAAAGAGCCCTACGAGCAGTACTTC
CASIKEPYEQYF
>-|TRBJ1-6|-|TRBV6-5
TGTGCCAGCAGGCGGGGTCCCAATTCACCCCTCCACTTT
CASRRGPNSPLHF
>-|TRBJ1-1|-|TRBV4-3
TGCGCCAGCAGCCAAGATCGAAACGGACGCAGGGTAGCTTTCTTT
CASSQDRNGRRVAFF
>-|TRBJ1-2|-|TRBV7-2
TGTGCCAGCAGCTTAGGGGGGGTAGATGGCTACACCTTC
CASSLGGVDGYTF
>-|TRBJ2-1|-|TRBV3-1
TGTGCCAACAGCACCAGGGGATTGTCCTACAATGAGCAGTTCTTC
CANSTRGLSYNEQFF
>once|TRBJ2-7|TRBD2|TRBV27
TGTGCCAGCAGGCGAACTAGCGGTACCTACGAGCAGTACTTC
CASRRTSGTYEQYF
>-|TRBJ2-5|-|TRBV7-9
TGTGCCAGCAGCTTAACGACGGAACAAGAGACCCAGTACTTC
CASSLTTEQETQYF
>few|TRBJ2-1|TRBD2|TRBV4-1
TGCGCCAGCAGCCAACTAGCGGGATCCGGGAATGAGCAGTTCTTC
CASSQLAGSGNEQFF
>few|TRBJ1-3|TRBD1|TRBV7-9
TGTGCCAGCTACGGGACAGACATAAACACCATATATTTT
CASYGTDINTIYF
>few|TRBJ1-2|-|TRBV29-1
TGCAGCGTTGGGGTTGGAAGGCTTGGCTACACCTTC
CSVGVGRLGYTF
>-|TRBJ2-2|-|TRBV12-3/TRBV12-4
TGTGCCAGCAGTGTTGATGTGAACACCGGGGAGCTGTTTTTT
CASSVDVNTGELFF
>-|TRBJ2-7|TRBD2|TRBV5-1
TGCGCCAGCAGCGACGAACCGGGACTAGCGGGAACCGAGCAGTACTTC
CASSDEPGLAGTEQYF
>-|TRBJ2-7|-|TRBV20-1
TGCAGTGCTAGCGACAGAATCGAGCAGTACTTC
CSASDRIEQYF
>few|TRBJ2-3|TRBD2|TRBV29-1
TGCAGCGTGGCCCTAACTAAAGCGGGAGGGACCGATACGCAGTATTTT
CSVALTKAGGTDTQYF
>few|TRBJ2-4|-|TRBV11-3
TGTGCCAGCAGCTCCCCGGTTACAAACATTCGGTACTTC
CASSSPVTNIRYF
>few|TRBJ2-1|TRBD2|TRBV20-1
TGCAGTGCTAGGACCCTAGCGGGAACCTACAATGAGCAGTTCTTC
CSARTLAGTYNEQFF
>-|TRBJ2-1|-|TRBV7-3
TGTGCCAGCAGCTTAACCCCCGGGACCCTCGAGTTCTTC
CASSLTPGTLEFF
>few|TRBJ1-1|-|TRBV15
TGTGCCACCAGCAGAGATAAGGAGGGCACTGAAGCTTTCTTT
CATSRDKEGTEAFF
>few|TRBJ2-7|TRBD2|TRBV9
TGTGCCAGCAGCGTAGACGGCGGGGGGGCCTACGAGCAGTACTTC
CASSVDGGGAYEQYF
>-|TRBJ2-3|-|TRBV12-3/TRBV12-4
TGTGCCAGCAGTCCCACAGCTAGCACAGATGCGCAGTATTTT
CASSPTASTDAQYF
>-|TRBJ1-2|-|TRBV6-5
TGTGCCAGCAGGTCCTATGTGGGGGTCTCTGGCTACACCTTC
CASRSYVGVSGYTF
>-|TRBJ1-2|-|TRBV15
TGTGCCACCAGCAGAGATCGTTTTGCCTATGGCTACACCTTC
CATSRDRFAYGYTF
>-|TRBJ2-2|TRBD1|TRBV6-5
TGTGCCAGCAGTCCTGGACAGGGGGGCACCGGGGAGCTGTTTTTT
CASSPGQGGTGELFF
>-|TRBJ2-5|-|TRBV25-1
TGTGCCAGCAGTGACTCCATGTCCCAGTACTTC
CASSDSMSQYF
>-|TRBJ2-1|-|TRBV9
TGTGCCAGCAGCGCTGAAGACAGCTCCTACAATGAGCAGTTCTTC
CASSAEDSSYNEQFF
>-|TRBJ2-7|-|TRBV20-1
TGCAGTGCTAGCCCCGGGGGTTCCTACGAGCAGTACTTC
CSASPGGSYEQYF
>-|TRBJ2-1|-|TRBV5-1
TGCGCCAGCAGCTTGGTAGGGGGGGGCTCCCCTCTGCAGTTCTTC
CASSLVGGGSPLQFF
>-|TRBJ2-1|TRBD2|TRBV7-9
TGTGCCAGCAGCAGCGGGAGAGGCGGCAATGAGCAGTTCTTC
CASSSGRGGNEQFF
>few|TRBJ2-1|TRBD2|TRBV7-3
TGTGCCAGCAGCGGTAGCGGGGGGCGGGGTGAGCAGTTCTTC
CASSGSGGRGEQFF
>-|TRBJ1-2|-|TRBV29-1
TGCAGCGTTGTAACATCTGATCTAGGCTACACCTTC
CSVVTSDLGYTF
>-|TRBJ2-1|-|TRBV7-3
TGTGCCAGCAGCTTATTGGCTAGCGTCTACAATGAGCAGTTCTTC
CASSLLASVYNEQFF
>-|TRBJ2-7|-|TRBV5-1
TGCACCAGCAGCTTGTTATCGGGGGCACCCTACGAGCAGTACTTC
CTSSLLSGAPYEQYF
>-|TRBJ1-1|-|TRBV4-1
TGCGCCAGCAGCCGAAGGGTGGAGATTGAAGCTTTCTTT
CASSRRVEIEAFF
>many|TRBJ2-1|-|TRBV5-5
TGTGCCAGCAGCTTGGAGGGGACGATCTACAATGAGCAGTTCTTC
CASSLEGTIYNEQFF
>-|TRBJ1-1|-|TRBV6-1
TGTGCCAGCAGCCCTTACCATTTGAACACTGAAGCTTTCTTT
CASSPYHLNTEAFF
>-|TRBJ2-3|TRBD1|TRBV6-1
TGTGCCAGCAGCCCAACGGGACAGCACACAGATACGCAGTATTTT
CASSPTGQHTDTQYF
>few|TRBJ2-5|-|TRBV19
TGTGCCAGTAGTATGCGGCAGGGAGGAGAGACCCAGTACTTC
CASSMRQGGETQYF
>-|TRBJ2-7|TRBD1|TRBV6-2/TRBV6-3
TGTGCCAGCGCCCGGGACAGGGTAGACGTGCAGTACTTC
CASARDRVDVQYF
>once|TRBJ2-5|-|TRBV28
TGTGCCAGAGGACCTCCGGGGCAAGAGACCCAGTACTTC
CARGPPGQETQYF
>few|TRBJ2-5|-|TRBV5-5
TGTGCCAGCAGATGGGGGGTTGGGGAGACCCAGTACTTC
CASRWGVGETQYF
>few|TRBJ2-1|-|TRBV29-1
TGCAGCGTACCCAGCGGATCCTACAATGAGCAGTTCTTC
CSVPSGSYNEQFF